These 19 T cell receptor beta chains originate from one sample sequenced in a study of blood T cell repertoires in COVID-19. Only in-frame clones appear in the TCRdb table, and some are missing; sequencing was by immunoSEQ multiplex PCR. The sample holds around 390,000 clones, just under 90% seen once. The material sequenced was PBMCs or T cells enriched from blood (not recorded which). Receptors originate from a woman aged 50 to 65 who had recovered from COVID-19.

The chain uses TRBV4-3 and TRBJ1-5; D gene ambiguous. V was cut by 0 bases and J by 3 bases, with 12 bases left in between. Germline values: CDR1 LGHNA, CDR2 YSLEER. The CDR3 consists of 16 residues. The chain's CDR3 is CASSQDRGLYNQPQHF. CDR3 bases: TGCGCCAGCAGCCAAGACCGCGGCCTCTACAATCAGCCCCAGCATTTT.

This clone was recorded once. The rearrangement links TRBV7-2 to TRBJ1-2; the match to TRBD1 covers 11 bases. The length of the CDR3 is 17 residues. Germline V gives CDR1 SGHTA, CDR2 FQGNSA. Trimming cost V 4 bases and J 7 bases; bases outside gene matches: 14. CDR3 sequence (DNA): TGTGCCAGCAGCTCAGGCGGACAGGGGGCGCGTCTCGGTGGCTACACCTTC. The encoded protein is CASSSGGQGARLGGYTF.

This chain uses TRBV30 with TRBJ1-1; D unclear. Deletions cut 0 bases from V and 1 base from J, with 6 bases between. Germline V gives CDR1 GTSNPN, CDR2 SVGIG (reference sequence). The length of the CDR3 is 13 residues. CDR3: CAWSVAPNTEAFF. The CDR3 nucleotides are TGTGCCTGGAGTGTGGCCCCGAACACTGAAGCTTTCTTT.

The V gene is TRBV13, the J gene TRBJ1-2, with 7 bases aligning to TRBD1. From germline, CDR1 is PRHDT and CDR2 FYEKMQ (reference sequence). This CDR3 region has 14 residues. J lost 4 bases, V lost 5 bases, and 7 bases had no gene match. CDR3 residues: CASSVSQGIYGYTF. The DNA for the CDR3 is TGTGCCAGCAGCGTCTCACAGGGGATCTATGGCTACACCTTC. The full variable domain, with the rest looked up from reference TRBV13 and TRBJ1-2, is AAGVIQSPRHLIKEKRETATLKCYPIPRHDTVYWYQQGPGQDPQFLISFYEKMQSDKGSIPDRFSAQQFSDYHSELNMSSLELGDSALYFCASSVSQGIYGYTFGSGTRLTVV.

The CDR3 coding sequence is TGTGCCAGCAGTGTATCCACAGAGTTCTTAAACTATGGCTACACCTTC. This sequence encodes CASSVSTEFLNYGYTF. The rearrangement joins TRBV6-1 to TRBJ1-2, with D unresolved. Germline CDR1 and CDR2: MNHNS and SASEGT. The germline V and J ends were trimmed by 4 bases and 2 bases, with 17 bases remaining between them. The CDR3 is 16 amino acids.

The V call is TRBV25-1, the J call TRBJ2-5; D is perhaps TRBD2 (6 bases). With 10 bases removed from V and 5 bases from J, the gap between germline ends came to 8 bases. CDR1 MGHDK and CDR2 SYGVNS come from the germline V gene. This CDR3 is 10 amino acids long. CDR3: CATGGETQYF. The DNA of the CDR3 is TGTGCCACTGGGGGGGAGACCCAGTACTTC.

The chain employs TRBV27 and TRBJ1-1; D call uncertain. Germline lookup yields CDR1 MNHEY and CDR2 SMNVEV (reference sequence). Trimming left V 3 bases short and J 0 bases short, with 8 bases between. The CDR3 is 14 amino acids. CDR3 protein: CASSFSTVNTEAFF. Written as DNA, the CDR3 is TGTGCCAGCAGTTTTTCTACGGTGAACACTGAAGCTTTCTTT.

This chain's CDR3 is CATAGRRVMGYTF. DNA for the CDR3: TGTGCCACCGCCGGACGGAGGGTTATGGGCTACACCTTC. The gene calls are TRBV28 and TRBJ1-2; D unclear. V lost 10 bases, J lost 8 bases, and 20 bases lay in between. The CDR3 runs to 13 residues. Per germline, CDR1 MDHEN and CDR2 SYDVKM.

This clone was found once. The chain combines TRBV2 with TRBJ1-5, with no clear D. The germline gives CDR1 SNHLY, CDR2 FYNNEI. Trimming removed 6 bases from V and 3 bases from J, with 18 bases in between. This CDR3 spans 16 amino acids. The CDR3 DNA reads as TGTGCCAGCAGGAGCTCTGGAGGGCAAGTCAATCAGCCCCAGCATTTT. Translation: CASRSSGGQVNQPQHF.

The chain's CDR3 is CASRKAFTRGHTIYF. The CDR3 DNA is TGTGCCAGTAGGAAGGCCTTCACCAGGGGGCACACCATATATTTT. The chain couples TRBV19 to TRBJ1-3; 8 nucleotides agree with TRBD1. Germline CDR1 is LNHDA and CDR2 is SQIVND (reference sequence). CDR3 length equals 15 residues. The trim removed 6 bases at V and 8 bases at J, leaving 12 bases unmatched.

The chain employs TRBV2 and TRBJ1-1; 10 bases are shared with TRBD1. CDR1 and CDR2 (germline): SNHLY, FYNNEI. The CDR3 has 17 residues. Trimming took 6 bases from V and 0 from J; bases not matched to a gene: 10. The CDR3 DNA sequence: TGTGCCAGCAGCGGAACGGGACAGGGGACTATGAACACTGAAGCTTTCTTT. Translation gives CASSGTGQGTMNTEAFF.

The chain recombines TRBV24-1 with TRBJ2-7, with 8 bases lining up with TRBD1. Unmatched junction bases numbered 13, after V lost 8 bases and J lost 5 bases. The CDR3 consists of 15 residues. In germline, CDR1 is KGHDR, CDR2 SFDVKD. CDR3 DNA: TGTGCCACCAAAATACACGGACAGGGTTGCAACGAGCAGTACTTC. Its protein product is CATKIHGQGCNEQYF.

This clone was seen a few times. This chain uses TRBV6-4 with TRBJ2-1, with 11 bases identical to TRBD2. V trimming: 4 bases; J trimming: 2 bases; junction bases outside the gene matches: 1. Germline V gene data show CDR1 as MRHNA and CDR2 as SNTAGT. The CDR3 has 15 residues. Here the CDR3 DNA reads TGTGCCAGCAGTGGTAGCGGGGGGGCCTACAATGAGCAGTTCTTC. It encodes CASSGSGGAYNEQFF.

This chain joins TRBV3-1 (or the pseudogene TRBV3-2) and TRBJ1-4; the D is unclear. This CDR3 region has 15 residues. Germline V gives CDR1 LGHDT, CDR2 YNNKEL (reference sequence). V lost 2 bases, J lost 8 bases, and 15 bases lay in between. The CDR3 protein is CASSQFDTRKEKLFF. The DNA of the CDR3 is TGTGCCAGCAGCCAATTTGACACCAGAAAAGAAAAACTGTTTTTT.

The rearrangement links TRBV7-9 to TRBJ2-7, with 8 bases fitting TRBD1. With V trimmed by 5 bases and J by 3 bases, 9 bases remained unmatched. Germline CDR1 and CDR2: SEHNR and FQNEAQ (reference sequence). The CDR3 contains 15 residues. The CDR3 nucleotides are TGTGCCAGCAGCATATGGGACAGGCAGAACTACGAGCAGTACTTC. This translates into CASSIWDRQNYEQYF.

This chain uses TRBV7-2 with TRBJ2-1; 8 bases map to TRBD2. Trimming cost V 6 bases and J 0 bases; bases outside gene matches: 10. Germline CDR1 and CDR2: SGHTA and FQGNSA. This CDR3 region has 17 residues. DNA for the CDR3: TGTGCCAGCAGTCAAAGCGGGGGTGCGACCTCCTACAATGAGCAGTTCTTC. Translated: CASSQSGGATSYNEQFF.

The genes are TRBV3-1 (or the pseudogene TRBV3-2) and TRBJ1-4; D is possibly TRBD1 (6 bases). CDR1 and CDR2 from the germline V gene are LGHDT and YNNKEL (reference sequence). The CDR3 spans 17 residues. V dropped 2 bases and J dropped 3 bases, with 16 bases sitting between them. DNA for the CDR3: TGTGCCAGCAGCCAAAAACAAAACAGGGCTTCTAATGAAAAACTGTTTTTT. This translates into CASSQKQNRASNEKLFF.

The chain uses TRBV28 and TRBJ2-7, with TRBD1 as a possible D gene (5 bases). Trimming took 3 bases from V and 0 from J, leaving 12 bases between them. This CDR3 region has 15 residues. CDR1 MDHEN and CDR2 SYDVKM come from the germline V gene. The CDR3 bases are TGTGCCAGCAGTTTTTTGTCAGGGTCCTCCTACGAGCAGTACTTC. Translated: CASSFLSGSSYEQYF.

The V call is TRBV19, the J call TRBJ1-1, with TRBD1 as a possible D gene (5 bases). The CDR3 contains 14 residues. CDR1 and CDR2 from the germline V gene are LNHDA and SQIVND (reference sequence). The V gene lost 3 bases and the J gene lost 7 bases, with 15 bases spanning the gap. The DNA for the CDR3 is TGTGCCAGTAGTATGAACCAGGGTAGAAATGAAGCTTTCTTT. Encoded protein: CASSMNQGRNEAFF.